These T cell receptor beta chains were read from a single sample in a study of blood T cell repertoires in COVID-19. Sequenced by immunoSEQ multiplex PCR; TCRdb stores in-frame clones only, minus some. The sample yields fewer than 250,000 clones, approximately 84% seen once. The material sequenced was PBMCs or T cells enriched from blood (not recorded which). All receptors derive from a woman aged 25 to 45 who had recovered from COVID-19. The conserved cysteine and the conserved F or W are not part of the CDR3 here. The order of the fields is D gene, J gene, V gene, clone size, CDR3 protein. The D gene is left open where the match is weak. Part of the rows lack a size; the others show once, few, many or a class for expanded clones.

TRBD1 | TRBJ1-3 | TRBV5-8 | NA | ASSLEGASGNTIY
TRBD1 | TRBJ1-3 | TRBV14 | NA | ASSGSGGGNTIY
TRBD1 | TRBJ1-2 | TRBV6-1 | NA | ASSEAPTGGADYGYT
NA | TRBJ1-1 | TRBV11-1 | once | ASTRTEYTEAF
NA | TRBJ2-3 | TRBV5-6 | NA | ASSLVGVSTDTQY
TRBD2 | TRBJ2-7 | TRBV28 | NA | ASRSSGEYEQY
NA | TRBJ2-2 | TRBV9 | NA | ASSLTGVETGELF
TRBD2 | TRBJ2-3 | TRBV30 | NA | AWRGLAGQPSKWDTQY
TRBD2 | TRBJ2-7 | TRBV11-2 | NA | ASSSSGLAVAYEQY
NA | TRBJ2-2 | TRBV2 | NA | ASSVRGTGELF
NA | TRBJ2-1 | TRBV5-4 | NA | ASSLPLAGEQF